This T cell receptor beta chain was identified during a study of beta chain features in type 1 diabetes. Isolated RNA was reverse transcribed in full, so expressed TCRB transcripts were sequenced. Assay: immunoSEQ multiplex PCR; the TCRdb copy retains only in-frame clones and omits some. There are 900,000 or so clones in the sample; about a sixth occur only once, and about 0.02% lies in the top ten. The V gene end was trimmed by 6 bases and the J gene end by 6 bases; junction bases not matched to a gene: 11. CDR1 SGHTA and CDR2 FQGNSA come from the germline V gene. This CDR3 is built from 14 residues.

The sequence came from a woman between 18 and 29 years old in good health. V gene TRBV7-2 combines with J gene TRBJ2-7, with TRBD1 matching over 7 bases. Input material: naive CD4+ T cells from blood. CDR3 in amino acids: CASSRQGQFSEQYF. In DNA form, the CDR3 reads TGTGCCAGCAGTCGACAGGGTCAGTTTTCCGAGCAGTACTTC.